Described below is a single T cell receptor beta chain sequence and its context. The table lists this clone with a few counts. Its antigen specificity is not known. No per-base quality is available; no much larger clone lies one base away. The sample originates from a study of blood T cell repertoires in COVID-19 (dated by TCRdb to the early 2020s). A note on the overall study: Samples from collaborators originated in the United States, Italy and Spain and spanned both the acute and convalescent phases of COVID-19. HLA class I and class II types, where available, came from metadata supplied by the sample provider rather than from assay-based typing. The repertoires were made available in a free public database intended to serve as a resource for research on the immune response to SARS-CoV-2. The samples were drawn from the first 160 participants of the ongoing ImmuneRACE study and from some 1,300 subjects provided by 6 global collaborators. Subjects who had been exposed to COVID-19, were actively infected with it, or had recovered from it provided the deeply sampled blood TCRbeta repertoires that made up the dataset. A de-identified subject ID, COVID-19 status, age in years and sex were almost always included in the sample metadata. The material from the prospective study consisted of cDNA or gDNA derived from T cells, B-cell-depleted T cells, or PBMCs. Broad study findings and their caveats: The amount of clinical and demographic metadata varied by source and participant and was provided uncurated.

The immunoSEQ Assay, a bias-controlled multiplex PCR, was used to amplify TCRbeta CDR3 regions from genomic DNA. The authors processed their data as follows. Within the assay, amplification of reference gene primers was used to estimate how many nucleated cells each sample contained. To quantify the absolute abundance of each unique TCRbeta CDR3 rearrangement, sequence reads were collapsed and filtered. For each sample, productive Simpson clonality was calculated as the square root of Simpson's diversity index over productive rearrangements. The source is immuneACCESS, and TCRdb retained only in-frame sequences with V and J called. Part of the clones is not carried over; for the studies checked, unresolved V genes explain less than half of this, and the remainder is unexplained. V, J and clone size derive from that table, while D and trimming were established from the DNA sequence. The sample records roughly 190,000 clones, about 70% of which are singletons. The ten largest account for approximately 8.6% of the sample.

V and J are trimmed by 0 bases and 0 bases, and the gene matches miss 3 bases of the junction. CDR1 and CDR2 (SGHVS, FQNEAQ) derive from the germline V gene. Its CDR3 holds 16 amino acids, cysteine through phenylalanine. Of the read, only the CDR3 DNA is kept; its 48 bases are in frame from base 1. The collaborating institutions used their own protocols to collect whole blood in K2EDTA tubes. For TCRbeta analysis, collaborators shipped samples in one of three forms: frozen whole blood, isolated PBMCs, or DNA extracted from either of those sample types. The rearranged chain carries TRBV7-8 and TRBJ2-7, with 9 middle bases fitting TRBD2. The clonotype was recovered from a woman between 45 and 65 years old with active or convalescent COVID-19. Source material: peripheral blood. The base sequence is TGTGCCAGCAGCTTAGCGGGGACTAGCTTCTCCTACGAGCAGTACTTC. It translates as CASSLAGTSFSYEQYF. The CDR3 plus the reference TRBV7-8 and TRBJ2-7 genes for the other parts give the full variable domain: GAGVSQSPRYKVAKRGQDVALRCDPISGHVSLFWYQQALGQGPEFLTYFQNEAQLDKSGLPSDRFFAERPEGSVSTLKIQRTQQEDSAVYLCASSLAGTSFSYEQYFGPGTRLTVT.